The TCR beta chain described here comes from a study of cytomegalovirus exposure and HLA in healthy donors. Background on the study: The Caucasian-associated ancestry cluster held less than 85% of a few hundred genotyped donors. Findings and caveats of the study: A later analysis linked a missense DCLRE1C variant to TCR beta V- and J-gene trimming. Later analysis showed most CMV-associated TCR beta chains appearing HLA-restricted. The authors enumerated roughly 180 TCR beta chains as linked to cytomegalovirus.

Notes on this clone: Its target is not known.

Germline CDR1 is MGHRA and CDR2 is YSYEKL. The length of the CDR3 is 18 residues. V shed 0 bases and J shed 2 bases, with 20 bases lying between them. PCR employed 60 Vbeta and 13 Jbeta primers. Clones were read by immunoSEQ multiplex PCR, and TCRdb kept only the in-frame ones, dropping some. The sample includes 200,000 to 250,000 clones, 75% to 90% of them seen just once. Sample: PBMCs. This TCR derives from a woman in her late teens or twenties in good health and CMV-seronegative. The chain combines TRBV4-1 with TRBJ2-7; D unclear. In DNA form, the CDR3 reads TGCGCCAGCAGCCAAGATAGCCTTGATCTAGTTATCGCCTACGAGCAGTACTTC. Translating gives CASSQDSLDLVIAYEQYF.